This entry features one T cell receptor (beta chain) sequence. Its matching antigen is unknown. The sample belongs to a study of tumor-infiltrating lymphocytes in localized non-small cell lung cancer. Study in general: The cohort mixed smokers and never-smokers, several histologies, and some post-neoadjuvant-chemotherapy samples. Overall study findings and caveats: Different pieces of the same tissue were used for each assay.

The method was immunoSEQ multiplex PCR; TCRdb's version includes in-frame clones alone and lacks a portion of them. This sample has some 15,000 clones, with 73% found just once. This CDR3 comprises 15 residues. Germline V gene data show CDR1 as SGHRS and CDR2 as YFSETQ. V dropped 4 bases and J dropped 4 bases, with 18 bases sitting between them. Sequenced material: lung tumor tissue. The TCR was taken from a human donor with non-small cell lung cancer. The chain couples TRBV5-1 to TRBJ2-7; D is perhaps TRBD1 or TRBD2 (5 bases each). Here the CDR3 DNA reads TGCGCCAGCAGCCTGGCCGGGGCGGCGGGTTACGAGCAGTACTTC. Its translation: CASSLAGAAGYEQYF.